Sequencing of this T cell receptor beta chain was carried out in a study of T cells after yellow fever vaccination. Study context: Fractions with few cells were prepared using SMART-Seq v4 Ultra Low Input. Study-level results: From the bulk population, abundant clonotypes could contaminate and appear within FACS-sorted repertoires.

This CDR3 is built from 12 residues. With 0 bases removed from V and 3 bases from J, the gap between germline ends came to 6 bases. Germline CDR1 DFQATT, CDR2 SNEGSKA (reference sequence). The 5'RACE template-switching step produced TCR cDNA and added a universal primer site and UMIs. TCRdb reanalysed the 5' RACE reads using MiXCR and keeps one entry per CDR3 protein. The sample lists roughly 85,000 distinct CDR3 sequences; 10% to 15% were seen once. This clonotype was seen a few times. This rearrangement joins TRBV20-1 to TRBJ2-7; D not certain. Sample: CD8+ T cells not binding an NS4B(214-222) dextramer, sorted from PBMCs, taken about 20 days after the first yellow fever vaccination. The sequence derives from a man aged 18 to 35 who received the YFV17D yellow fever vaccine. CDR3 residues: CSAREENYEQYF. The CDR3 DNA is TGCAGTGCTAGAGAGGAAAACTACGAGCAGTACTTC.